The rows below give T cell receptor beta chains drawn from one sample of a study of OX40 agonist ivuxolimab in advanced cancers. The repertoire was sequenced with immunoSEQ multiplex PCR; TCRdb's copy has only in-frame clones and lacks some. This sample has about 77,000 clones; 83% occur once, and the top ten carry 0.76%. Source: CD4+ or CD8+ T cells sorted from blood, taken in a trial of the OX40 agonist ivuxolimab. Receptors originate from an adult with an advanced solid tumor such as melanoma, head and neck, liver or kidney cancer. CDR3s include the opening cysteine and the closing phenylalanine or tryptophan. Each record gives: V gene, J gene, clone size, D gene, CDR3 DNA, CDR3 protein. A D gene is named only where the DNA matches it firmly. Rows may omit the clone size; those that give it use once, few, many or a size class.

v_gene: TRBV4-2
j_gene: TRBJ2-5
abundance: NA
d_gene: TRBD2
CDR3nt: TGTGCCAGCAGCCAAGTAGGCCTAGCGGGAGGATCGGAGACCCAGTACTTC
CDR3aa: CASSQVGLAGGSETQYF

v_gene: TRBV6-5
j_gene: TRBJ1-1
abundance: NA
d_gene: NA
CDR3nt: TGTGCCAGCAGTTACTCTGGCAGGAGCACTGAAGCTTTCTTT
CDR3aa: CASSYSGRSTEAFF

v_gene: TRBV19
j_gene: TRBJ1-2
abundance: NA
d_gene: NA
CDR3nt: TGTGCCAGTAGTATAGGGTCGGACCGACATGGCTACACCTTC
CDR3aa: CASSIGSDRHGYTF

v_gene: TRBV28
j_gene: TRBJ2-7
abundance: NA
d_gene: NA
CDR3nt: TGTGCCAGCAGTTTTTCATCCTACGAGCAGTACTTC
CDR3aa: CASSFSSYEQYF

v_gene: TRBV18
j_gene: TRBJ1-3
abundance: NA
d_gene: NA
CDR3nt: TGTGCCAGCTCACCACGAGCGGACTTGAACTCTGGAAACACCATATATTTT
CDR3aa: CASSPRADLNSGNTIYF

v_gene: TRBV27
j_gene: TRBJ2-3
abundance: NA
d_gene: TRBD2
CDR3nt: TGTGCCAGCGCTACTCTTAGCGGGAGGAGAACAGATACGCAGTATTTT
CDR3aa: CASATLSGRRTDTQYF

v_gene: TRBV30
j_gene: TRBJ2-1
abundance: NA
d_gene: TRBD2
CDR3nt: TGTGCCTGTATTGTACGGGAGGGCCGGTCCTACAATGAGCAGTTCTTC
CDR3aa: CACIVREGRSYNEQFF

v_gene: TRBV5-1
j_gene: TRBJ1-5
abundance: NA
d_gene: TRBD1
CDR3nt: TGCGCCAGCAGCATTACAGGGGCTGGGGGTCAGCCCCAGCATTTT
CDR3aa: CASSITGAGGQPQHF

v_gene: TRBV20-1
j_gene: TRBJ2-3
abundance: NA
d_gene: NA
CDR3nt: TGCAGTGTTGGAGTTACAGATACGCAGTATTTT
CDR3aa: CSVGVTDTQYF

v_gene: TRBV19
j_gene: TRBJ1-5
abundance: NA
d_gene: NA
CDR3nt: TGTGCCAGTAGTACGGGTCAGGGGTACTATCAGCCCCAGCATTTT
CDR3aa: CASSTGQGYYQPQHF

v_gene: TRBV7-8
j_gene: TRBJ1-5
abundance: NA
d_gene: NA
CDR3nt: TGTGCCAGCAGCTTGTTTAGCAATCAGCCCCAGCATTTT
CDR3aa: CASSLFSNQPQHF

v_gene: TRBV27
j_gene: TRBJ2-6
abundance: once
d_gene: NA
CDR3nt: TGTGCCAGCAGCTCCCGGCTGCCTTCAGCCAACGTCCTGACTTTC
CDR3aa: CASSSRLPSANVLTF

v_gene: TRBV18
j_gene: TRBJ2-7
abundance: NA
d_gene: NA
CDR3nt: TGTGCCAGCTCATCAGGACTCGTCTACGAGCAGTACTTC
CDR3aa: CASSSGLVYEQYF

v_gene: TRBV6-5
j_gene: TRBJ2-2
abundance: NA
d_gene: NA
CDR3nt: TGTGCCAGCAGTTTCCGCACCGGGGAGCTGTTTTTT
CDR3aa: CASSFRTGELFF

v_gene: TRBV7-2
j_gene: TRBJ1-1
abundance: NA
d_gene: NA
CDR3nt: TGTGCCAGCAGCTTAACGGGATCGGTCACTGAAGCTTTCTTT
CDR3aa: CASSLTGSVTEAFF

v_gene: TRBV5-6
j_gene: TRBJ1-2
abundance: once
d_gene: TRBD1
CDR3nt: TGTGCCAGCAGCTTGGATCTAGCCGGACAGGGGAAAAGGCAAGGCTACACCTTC
CDR3aa: CASSLDLAGQGKRQGYTF

v_gene: TRBV27
j_gene: TRBJ1-2
abundance: NA
d_gene: NA
CDR3nt: TGTGCCAGCAGGAATGCTAACTATGGCTACACCTTC
CDR3aa: CASRNANYGYTF

v_gene: TRBV9
j_gene: TRBJ2-5
abundance: NA
d_gene: NA
CDR3nt: TGTGCCAGCAGCGGAGTCATCCAAGAGACCCAGTACTTC
CDR3aa: CASSGVIQETQYF

v_gene: TRBV7-8
j_gene: TRBJ2-7
abundance: NA
d_gene: NA
CDR3nt: TGTGCCAGCAGCTTAGCCGGCTGGAACGAGCAGTACTTC
CDR3aa: CASSLAGWNEQYF

v_gene: TRBV7-8
j_gene: TRBJ1-1
abundance: NA
d_gene: NA
CDR3nt: TGTGCCAGCAAATGGGCAGGGGTGAACACTGAAGCTTTCTTT
CDR3aa: CASKWAGVNTEAFF

v_gene: TRBV30
j_gene: TRBJ1-2
abundance: NA
d_gene: TRBD1
CDR3nt: TGTGCCTGGAGTGCGGGACAGATTCTTTATGGCTACACCTTC
CDR3aa: CAWSAGQILYGYTF

v_gene: TRBV4-2
j_gene: TRBJ2-7
abundance: NA
d_gene: TRBD2
CDR3nt: TGTGCCAGCAGCCAAGATCGGGAGGGCAGGAGCGCCTACGAGCAGTACTTC
CDR3aa: CASSQDREGRSAYEQYF